This T cell receptor (beta chain) was profiled in a study of blood T cell repertoires in COVID-19. Study context: Sources were T cells, B-cell-depleted T cells, or PBMCs; the material itself was cDNA or gDNA.

The data were produced by immunoSEQ multiplex PCR, yet TCRdb's version contains in-frame clones alone and is incomplete. The sample includes around 280,000 clones, approximately 90% of them seen just once. This CDR3 has 15 amino acids. Trimming removed 5 bases at V and 1 base at J, with 14 bases between. Germline CDR1 reads LNHDA; CDR2 reads SQIVND (reference sequence). In Cohort 3, a recovered donor had either two negative PCRs, clearance, or symptom resolution. This clonotype originated in a woman in her forties who had recovered from COVID-19. The chain carries TRBV19 and TRBJ2-5; D unclear. Material: PBMCs or T cells enriched from blood (not recorded which). The CDR3 loop reads CASSPVTGPQETQYF. As DNA, the CDR3 is TGTGCCAGTAGTCCGGTTACTGGGCCCCAAGAGACCCAGTACTTC.